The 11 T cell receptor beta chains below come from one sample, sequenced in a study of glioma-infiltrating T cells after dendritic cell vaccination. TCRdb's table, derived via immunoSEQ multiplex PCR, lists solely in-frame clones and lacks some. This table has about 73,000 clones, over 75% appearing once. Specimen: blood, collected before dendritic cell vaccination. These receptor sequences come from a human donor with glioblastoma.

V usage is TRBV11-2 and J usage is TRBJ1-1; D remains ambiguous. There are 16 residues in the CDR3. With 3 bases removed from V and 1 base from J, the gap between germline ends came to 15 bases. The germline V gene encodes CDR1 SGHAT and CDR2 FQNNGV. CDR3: CASSFLGQRRNTEAFF. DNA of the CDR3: TGTGCCAGCAGCTTTCTGGGTCAGCGACGGAACACTGAAGCTTTCTTT.

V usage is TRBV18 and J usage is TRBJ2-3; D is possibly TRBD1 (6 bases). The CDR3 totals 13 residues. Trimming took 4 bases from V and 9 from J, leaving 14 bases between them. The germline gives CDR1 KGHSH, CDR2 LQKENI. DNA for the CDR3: TGTGCCAGCTCACTTACACAGGGTGCCACGCAGTATTTT. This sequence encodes CASSLTQGATQYF.

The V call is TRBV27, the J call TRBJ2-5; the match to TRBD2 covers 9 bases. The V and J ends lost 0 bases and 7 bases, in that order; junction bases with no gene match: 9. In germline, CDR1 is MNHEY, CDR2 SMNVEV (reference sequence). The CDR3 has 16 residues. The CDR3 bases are TGTGCCAGCAGTTTATCTTCGCGGGAGGGCCGGGGGACCCAGTACTTC. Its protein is CASSLSSREGRGTQYF.

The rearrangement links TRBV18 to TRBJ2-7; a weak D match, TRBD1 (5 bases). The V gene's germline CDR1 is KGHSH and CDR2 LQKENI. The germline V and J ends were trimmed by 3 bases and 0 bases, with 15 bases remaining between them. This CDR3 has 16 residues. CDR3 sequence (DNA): TGTGCCAGCTCACCTGATGGCAGGGCTCACTCCTACGAGCAGTACTTC. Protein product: CASSPDGRAHSYEQYF.

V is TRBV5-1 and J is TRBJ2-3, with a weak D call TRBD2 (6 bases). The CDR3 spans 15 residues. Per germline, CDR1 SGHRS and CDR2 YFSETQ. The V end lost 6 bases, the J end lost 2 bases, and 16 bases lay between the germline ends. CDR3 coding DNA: TGCGCCAGCAACCACGGGACTCTTATCACAGATACGCAGTATTTT. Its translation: CASNHGTLITDTQYF. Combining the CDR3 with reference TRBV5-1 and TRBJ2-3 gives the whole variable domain KAGVTQTPRYLIKTRGQQVTLSCSPISGHRSVSWYQQTPGQGLQFLFEYFSETQRNKGNFPGRFSGRQFSNSRSEMNVSTLELGDSALYLCASNHGTLITDTQYFGPGTRLTVL.

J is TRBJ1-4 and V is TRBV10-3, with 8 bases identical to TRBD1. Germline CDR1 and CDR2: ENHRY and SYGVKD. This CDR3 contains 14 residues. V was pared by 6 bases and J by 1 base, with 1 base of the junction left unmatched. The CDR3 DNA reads TGTGCCATCAGCAGGGGGCAAACTAATGAAAAACTGTTTTTT. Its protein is CAISRGQTNEKLFF.

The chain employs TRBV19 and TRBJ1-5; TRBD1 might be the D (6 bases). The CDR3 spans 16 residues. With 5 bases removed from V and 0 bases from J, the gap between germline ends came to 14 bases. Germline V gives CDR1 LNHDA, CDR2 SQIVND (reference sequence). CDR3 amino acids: CASSLRQVYSNQPQHF. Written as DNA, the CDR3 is TGTGCCAGTAGTCTTAGACAGGTTTATAGCAATCAGCCCCAGCATTTT.

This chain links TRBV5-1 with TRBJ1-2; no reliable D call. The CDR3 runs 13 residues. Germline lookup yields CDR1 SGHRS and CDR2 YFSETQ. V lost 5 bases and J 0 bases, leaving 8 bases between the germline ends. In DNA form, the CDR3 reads TGCGCCAGCAGGCGGCAGACTAACTATGGCTACACCTTC. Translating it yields CASRRQTNYGYTF.

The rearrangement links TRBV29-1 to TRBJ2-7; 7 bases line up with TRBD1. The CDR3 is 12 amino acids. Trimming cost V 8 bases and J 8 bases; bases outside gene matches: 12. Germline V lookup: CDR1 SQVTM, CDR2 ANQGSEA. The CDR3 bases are TGCAGCTTTTCGGGGACAGTGGAACAGCAGTACTTC. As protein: CSFSGTVEQQYF.

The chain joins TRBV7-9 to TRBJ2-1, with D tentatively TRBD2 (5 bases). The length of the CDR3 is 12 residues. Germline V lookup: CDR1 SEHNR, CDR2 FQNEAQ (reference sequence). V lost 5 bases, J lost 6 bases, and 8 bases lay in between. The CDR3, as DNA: TGTGCCAGCAGCCGGGGATCCAATGAGCAGTTCTTC. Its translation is CASSRGSNEQFF. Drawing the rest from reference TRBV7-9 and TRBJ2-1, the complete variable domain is DTGVSQNPRHKITKRGQNVTFRCDPISEHNRLYWYRQTLGQGPEFLTYFQNEAQLEKSRLLSDRFSAERPKGSFSTLEIQRTEQGDSAMYLCASSRGSNEQFFGPGTRLTVL.

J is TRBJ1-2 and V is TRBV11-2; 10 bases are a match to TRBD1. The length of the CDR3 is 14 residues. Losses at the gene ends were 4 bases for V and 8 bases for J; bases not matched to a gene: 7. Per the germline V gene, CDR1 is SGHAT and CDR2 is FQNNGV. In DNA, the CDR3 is TGTGCCAGCAGCTACGGGACAGGGGATAGGGGCTACACCTTC. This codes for CASSYGTGDRGYTF.